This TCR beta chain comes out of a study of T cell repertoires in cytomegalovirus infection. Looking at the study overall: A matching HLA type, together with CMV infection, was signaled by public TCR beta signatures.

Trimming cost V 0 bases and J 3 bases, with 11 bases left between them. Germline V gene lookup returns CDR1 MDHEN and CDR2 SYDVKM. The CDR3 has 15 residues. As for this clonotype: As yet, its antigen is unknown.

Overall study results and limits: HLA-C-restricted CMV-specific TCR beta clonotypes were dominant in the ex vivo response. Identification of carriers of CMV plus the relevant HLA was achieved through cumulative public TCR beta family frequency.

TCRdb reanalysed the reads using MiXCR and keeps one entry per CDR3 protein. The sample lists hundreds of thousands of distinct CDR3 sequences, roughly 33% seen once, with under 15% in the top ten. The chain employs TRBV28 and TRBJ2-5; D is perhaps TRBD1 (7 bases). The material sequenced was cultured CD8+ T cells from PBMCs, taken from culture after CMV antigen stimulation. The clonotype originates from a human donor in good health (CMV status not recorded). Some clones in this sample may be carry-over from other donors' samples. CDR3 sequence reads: CASSLWGRGEETQYF. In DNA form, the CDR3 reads TGTGCCAGCAGTTTATGGGGCAGGGGGGAAGAGACCCAGTACTTC.